The sequence of this T cell receptor (beta chain) was determined in a study of T cell changes during pregnancy in multiple sclerosis. Clones were read by immunoSEQ multiplex PCR, and TCRdb kept only the in-frame ones, dropping some. The data contain tens of thousands of clones, just over 90% of them singletons. Trimming stripped 6 bases from V and 0 bases from J, with 8 bases between. The germline V gene has CDR1 MNHEY and CDR2 SVGAGI. This CDR3 is built from 13 residues. The sequence derives from a female donor in good health, enrolled as a control in a pregnancy study. The source material was peripheral blood, sampled in the first trimester of pregnancy. This chain uses TRBV6-5 with TRBJ1-1, with D unresolved. The CDR3 nucleotides are TGTGCCAGCAGCCTTACGGTGAACACTGAAGCTTTCTTT. Its translation is CASSLTVNTEAFF.